The clone carrying this TCR beta chain was detected only a few times. Its antigen is currently unknown. Germline V gene data show CDR1 as MDHEN and CDR2 as SYDVKM. Trimming removed 3 bases from V and 8 bases from J; junction bases left unmatched: 9. The CDR3 totals 14 residues. PCR was performed using 60 Vbeta and 13 Jbeta primers. Profiling relied on immunoSEQ multiplex PCR, and the TCRdb table lists in-frame clones only, not all of them. The repertoire holds 130,000 or so clones, with around 77% as singletons. This entry comes from a study of cytomegalovirus exposure and HLA in healthy donors. Study as a whole: When 300 to 400 donors were genotyped, 80% to 90% of them were found to fall in the Caucasian-associated ancestry cluster.

Study conclusions and caveats: Specific recognition of CMV antigens was confirmed in vitro for a few chains (all CMV-associated). V- and J-gene trimming of TCR beta was linked (in a later analysis) to a missense DCLRE1C variant. Common viral pathogens seemed, in a later analysis, to connect with several of the most significant clusters.

The rearrangement uses TRBV28 and TRBJ1-2, with 7 positions matching TRBD1. The specimen was PBMCs. The TCR was taken from a man aged 18 to 29 in good health and CMV-seropositive. The DNA of the CDR3 is TGTGCCAGCAGTTTTTCCCCAGGGGGACGGGGCTACACCTTC. It is translated as CASSFSPGGRGYTF.